Listed below are T cell receptor beta chains from one sample, sequenced in a study of blood T cell repertoires in COVID-19. Clones were sequenced by immunoSEQ multiplex PCR, and TCRdb holds only the in-frame ones, with some missing. This table has 200,000 to 250,000 clones, around four fifths appearing once. The sequenced material came from peripheral blood. These receptors came from an elderly woman with COVID-19, enrolled during active disease. Both conserved end residues are part of each CDR3. D genes are given only for firm matches. Clone sizes are given selectively: once, few, many, or a class where the clone is expanded.

CDR3nt	CDR3aa	d_gene	j_gene	v_gene	abundance
TGTGCCTGGAGTAGGGGGGCGGGACAGATCTCTGGAAACACCATATATTTT	CAWSRGAGQISGNTIYF	TRBD1	TRBJ1-3	TRBV30	.
TGCAGTGCTAGTGCTGGGTCAGCGGGCTACACCTTC	CSASAGSAGYTF	.	TRBJ1-2	TRBV20-1	few
TGCGCCAGCAGCTCCCCTAAATTGCGACTAGCGGTGACCTACAATGAGCAGTTCTTC	CASSSPKLRLAVTYNEQFF	TRBD2	TRBJ2-1	TRBV5-1	.
TGCGCCAGCAGCTTCGGCCGGAGCTCCTACAATGAGCAGTTCTTC	CASSFGRSSYNEQFF	.	TRBJ2-1	TRBV5-1	few
TGTGCCAGTAGTCCCGCGGGCGGGACAGGGATAGATTCACCCCTCCACTTT	CASSPAGGTGIDSPLHF	TRBD1	TRBJ1-6	TRBV19	.
TGTGCCAGCAGCAGGAGGACGGGGAACACTGAAGCTTTCTTT	CASSRRTGNTEAFF	.	TRBJ1-1	TRBV6-5	.
TGTGCCAGCTCACTCGGACAGGCTGTTACTGAAGCTTTCTTT	CASSLGQAVTEAFF	TRBD1	TRBJ1-1	TRBV18	.
TGTGCCACCAGCAGAGATAAAGATGTAGCGGGACCTCCCGCTAGCACAGATACGCAGTATTTT	CATSRDKDVAGPPASTDTQYF	TRBD2	TRBJ2-3	TRBV15	.
TGCGCCAGCAGCTTAGGGGATCACACTGAAGCTTTCTTT	CASSLGDHTEAFF	.	TRBJ1-1	TRBV5-1	.
TGTGCCAGCAGCCTCGGACAGTATAATTCACCCCTCCACTTT	CASSLGQYNSPLHF	.	TRBJ1-6	TRBV28	.
TGTGCCAGCAGCTTACAGAGACAGGGGAGGGCCGGGGAGCTGTTTTTT	CASSLQRQGRAGELFF	.	TRBJ2-2	TRBV9	.
TGTGCCAGCAGTGATGTGGGACACGCGAACACTGAAGCTTTCTTT	CASSDVGHANTEAFF	.	TRBJ1-1	TRBV6-1	.
TGCGCCAGCAGCCAAGATATAGCGTCAGTCGGTGGCTACACCTTC	CASSQDIASVGGYTF	.	TRBJ1-2	TRBV4-1	.
TGTGCCAGCCGGTTGGGAAGGGGCGTTAGCTATGGCTACACCTTC	CASRLGRGVSYGYTF	.	TRBJ1-2	TRBV5-6	.
TGTGCCAGCTCATCGACTGCAGATACGCAGTATTTT	CASSSTADTQYF	.	TRBJ2-3	TRBV18	.
TGTGCCTGGAGAACTAGCGGGAGGGCCGACACCGGGGAGCTGTTTTTT	CAWRTSGRADTGELFF	TRBD2	TRBJ2-2	TRBV30	.